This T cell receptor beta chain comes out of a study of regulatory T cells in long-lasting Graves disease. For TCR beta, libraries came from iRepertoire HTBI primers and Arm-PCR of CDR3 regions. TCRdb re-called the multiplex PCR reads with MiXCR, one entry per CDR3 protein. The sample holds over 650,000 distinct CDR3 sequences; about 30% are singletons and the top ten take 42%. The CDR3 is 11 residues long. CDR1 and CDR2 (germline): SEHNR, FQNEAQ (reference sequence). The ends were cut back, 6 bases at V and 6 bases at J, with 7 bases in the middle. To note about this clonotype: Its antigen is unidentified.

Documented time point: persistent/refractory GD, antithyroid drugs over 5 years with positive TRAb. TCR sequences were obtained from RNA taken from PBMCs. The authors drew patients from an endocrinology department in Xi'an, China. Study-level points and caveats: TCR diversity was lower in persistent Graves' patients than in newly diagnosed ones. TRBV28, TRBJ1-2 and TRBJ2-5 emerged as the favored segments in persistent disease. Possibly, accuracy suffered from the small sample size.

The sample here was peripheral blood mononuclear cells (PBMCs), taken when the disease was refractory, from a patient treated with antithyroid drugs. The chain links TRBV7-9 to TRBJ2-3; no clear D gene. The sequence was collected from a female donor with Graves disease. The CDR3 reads CASSSLDTQYF. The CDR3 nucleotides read TGTGCCAGCAGTTCCCTGGATACGCAGTATTTT.